This is a list of T cell receptor beta chains from one sample in a study of neurological immune-mediated disorders. TCRdb reanalysed the 5' RACE reads using MiXCR and keeps one entry per CDR3 protein. The sample has around 33,000 distinct CDR3 sequences; roughly 7% are singletons. The source material was PBMCs. Receptor source: a woman between 40 and 50 years old in good health. Both conserved end residues are part of each CDR3. The D gene is left open where the match is weak. Not every row has a clone size; where given, it reads once, few, many or a size class.

13	many	TRBJ2-5	NA	TRBV5-1	TGCGCCAGCAGCTTAATGGCTGGCGAGACCCAGTACTTC	CASSLMAGETQYF
12	many	TRBJ2-3	NA	TRBV5-1	TGCGCCAGCAGCCCCGACGGGGATACGCAGTATTTT	CASSPDGDTQYF
21	many	TRBJ2-1	NA	TRBV7-9	TGTGCCAGCAGCTTAAGTCGGGGACGGGACGCATCACATCGACTAGGCAGTGAGCAGTTCTTC	CASSLSRGRDASHRLGSEQFF
10	many	TRBJ2-5	NA	TRBV6-5	TGTGCCAGCAACCCGCCGACCCAGTACTTC	CASNPPTQYF
11	many	TRBJ1-4	NA	TRBV20-1	TGCAGTGCTCTGTCGGGGGAAAAACTGTTTTTT	CSALSGEKLFF
13	NA	TRBJ2-1	TRBD2	TRBV11-3	TGTGCCAGCAGCCCCCGGACTAGCGGGGACTTGTTCTTC	CASSPRTSGDLFF
14	many	TRBJ2-3	TRBD2	TRBV28	TGTGCCAGTCGCCTAGCGGCCACGGCAGATACGCAGTATTTT	CASRLAATADTQYF
14	many	TRBJ1-1	TRBD1	TRBV5-4	TGTGCCAGCAGACCCGACAGGGCCAACACTGAAGCTTTCTTT	CASRPDRANTEAFF
15	many	TRBJ1-3	NA	TRBV25-1	TGTGCCAGCAGTGTTGCCGGGACCCGCGGAAACACCATATATTTT	CASSVAGTRGNTIYF
13	NA	TRBJ2-6	NA	TRBV12-3/TRBV12-4	TGTGCCAGCGGTGTTTCTGGGGCCAACGTCCTGACTTTC	CASGVSGANVLTF
12	few	TRBJ1-2	NA	TRBV19	TGTGCCAGTAGTCCTCGACAAGCCGGCTACACCTTC	CASSPRQAGYTF
14	many	TRBJ2-3	TRBD1	TRBV20-1	TGCAGTGCTCCAGGGACAGGGGGCACAGATACGCAGTATTTT	CSAPGTGGTDTQYF
18	many	TRBJ2-3	TRBD2	TRBV4-3	TGCGCCAGCAGCCATTCCCCGGGACTAGCGGGTGCGGCAGATACGCAGTATTTT	CASSHSPGLAGAADTQYF
17	many	TRBJ1-5	TRBD1	TRBV12-3/TRBV12-4	TGTGCCAGCAGTTTAGTATTGGGACAGGGGGCCCCTCAGCCCCAGCATTTT	CASSLVLGQGAPQPQHF
15	many	TRBJ2-1	TRBD1	TRBV14	TGTGCCAGCAGCACCTCACAGGGGCGGGTAGATGAGCAGTTCTTC	CASSTSQGRVDEQFF
17	many	TRBJ2-3	TRBD2	TRBV5-1	TGCGCCAGCAGCTTGGTACCAGCGGGGGGTTCCACAGATACGCAGTATTTT	CASSLVPAGGSTDTQYF
14	many	TRBJ1-1	TRBD1	TRBV29-1	TGCAGCGTTCCTGGGGGACAGGGGCACACTGAAGCTTTCTTT	CSVPGGQGHTEAFF
15	many	TRBJ2-7	NA	TRBV7-9	TGTGCCAGCAGCTTAGCGCAAGGGGGTATCCTCGAGCAGTACTTC	CASSLAQGGILEQYF
15	many	TRBJ2-3	NA	TRBV7-9	TGTGCCAGCAGCTTCAAGGCGGAGCGCACAGATACGCAGTATTTT	CASSFKAERTDTQYF
11	many	TRBJ1-5	NA	TRBV28	TGTGCCAGCAGTAGACTTGCAGCCCAGCATTTT	CASSRLAAQHF
13	NA	TRBJ1-5	NA	TRBV18	TGTGCCAGCTCACCAAATAGAGATCAGCCCCAGCATTTT	CASSPNRDQPQHF
13	NA	TRBJ1-6	TRBD1	TRBV5-1	TGCGCCAGCGGGAGACAGGGTGATTCACCCCTCCACTTT	CASGRQGDSPLHF
17	many	TRBJ2-1	TRBD1	TRBV4-1	TGCGCCAGCAGCCAAGATCACAGGGGGCGCACCTACAATGAGCAGTTCTTC	CASSQDHRGRTYNEQFF
16	many	TRBJ2-1	TRBD2	TRBV7-7	TGTGCTAGCAGCTCCCGACTAGCGGACTCCTACAATGAGCAGTTCTTC	CASSSRLADSYNEQFF
16	many	TRBJ2-1	TRBD2	TRBV9	TGTGCCAGCAGCGTAGTCCCGGGAGGCCCTGGGAATGAGCAGTTCTTC	CASSVVPGGPGNEQFF
14	many	TRBJ2-3	NA	TRBV15	TGTGCCACCAGCCCGCGACTTAACACAGATACGCAGTATTTT	CATSPRLNTDTQYF
17	many	TRBJ1-3	TRBD1	TRBV5-1	TGCGCCAGCAGCGGGGGACAGGGACCGCACTCTGGAAACACCATATATTTT	CASSGGQGPHSGNTIYF
14	many	TRBJ2-1	NA	TRBV13	TGTGCCAGCAGCTTGGTGGGAAAGAACAATGAGCAGTTCTTC	CASSLVGKNNEQFF
17	many	TRBJ2-2	TRBD2	TRBV10-1	TGCGCCAGCAGTGAGCCGGGACTAGCGGAGCACACCGGGGAGCTGTTTTTT	CASSEPGLAEHTGELFF
16	many	TRBJ1-5	NA	TRBV7-6	TGTGCCAGCAGCTTAGGGCAGGACGGATTGAATCAGCCCCAGCATTTT	CASSLGQDGLNQPQHF
15	many	TRBJ2-2	TRBD1	TRBV9	TGTGCCAGCAGTTCTAGACAGGGGAACACCGGGGAGCTGTTTTTT	CASSSRQGNTGELFF
14	few	TRBJ1-1	NA	TRBV21-1	TGTGCCAGCAGCGGACCGGAGAGGAGCACTGAAGCTTTCTTT	CASSGPERSTEAFF
14	many	TRBJ2-3	NA	TRBV20-1	TGCAGTGCTAGAGATCCTAGGGGCACAGATACGCAGTATTTT	CSARDPRGTDTQYF
15	many	TRBJ1-1	NA	TRBV12-3/TRBV12-4	TGTGCCAGCAGTTTGGAGGGGAAGGGGAACACTGAAGCTTTCTTT	CASSLEGKGNTEAFF
14	many	TRBJ2-5	NA	TRBV4-1	TGCGCCAGCAGCGACCGTTTCCAGGGAGAGACCCAGTACTTC	CASSDRFQGETQYF
16	few	TRBJ1-1	NA	TRBV19	TGTGCCAGTAGTATCTTCCATGACAGGTTGGGGGCTGAAGCTTTCTTT	CASSIFHDRLGAEAFF
18	many	TRBJ2-5	TRBD2	TRBV11-2	TGTGCCAGCAGCTTAGGGAGGGTGCTAGCGGGAGGGCCGGAGACCCAGTACTTC	CASSLGRVLAGGPETQYF
15	many	TRBJ2-3	TRBD2	TRBV6-1	TGTGCCAGCAGGGGACCAGCGGGGGGGCCAGATACGCAGTATTTT	CASRGPAGGPDTQYF
15	many	TRBJ2-3	TRBD2	TRBV28	TGTGCCAGCAGTTCACCGGGACTAGCGGGAACTACGCAGTATTTT	CASSSPGLAGTTQYF
19	many	TRBJ2-2	TRBD2	TRBV6-4	TGTGCCAGCAGTGACTCCCCCAAAGCCGGGACTAGAGGTACCGGGGAGCTGTTTTTT	CASSDSPKAGTRGTGELFF
14	many	TRBJ2-7	TRBD2	TRBV6-5	TGTGCCAGCAGTAAAGCGGGAGAGGCCTACGAGCAGTACTTC	CASSKAGEAYEQYF
13	many	TRBJ2-1	TRBD2	TRBV20-1	TGCAGTGCTTGGGGGGGCTCCTACAATGAGCAGTTCTTC	CSAWGGSYNEQFF
14	many	TRBJ2-4	TRBD1	TRBV5-1	TGCGCCAGCAGCCCTTCCCGACAGGGAAACATTCAGTACTTC	CASSPSRQGNIQYF
14	medium-sized	TRBJ1-1	TRBD1	TRBV3-1	TGTGCCAGCAGCCTTTCTTCCGGGACAGGGGAATCTTTCTTT	CASSLSSGTGESFF
13	many	TRBJ2-7	NA	TRBV5-1	TGCGCCAGCAGCTCGGGAATTTTTGACGAGCAGTACTTC	CASSSGIFDEQYF
13	many	TRBJ1-2	NA	TRBV29-1	TGCAGCGGTGATACAGGGATGCAGGGAGGCTACACCTTC	CSGDTGMQGGYTF
12	many	TRBJ2-1	TRBD2	TRBV4-1	TGCGCCAGCAAGACTAGCGGGGAAAAGCAGTTCTTC	CASKTSGEKQFF
16	many	TRBJ1-1	NA	TRBV18	TGTGCCAGCTCACCGAGAACAACTCAGGTTAACACTGAAGCTTTCTTT	CASSPRTTQVNTEAFF